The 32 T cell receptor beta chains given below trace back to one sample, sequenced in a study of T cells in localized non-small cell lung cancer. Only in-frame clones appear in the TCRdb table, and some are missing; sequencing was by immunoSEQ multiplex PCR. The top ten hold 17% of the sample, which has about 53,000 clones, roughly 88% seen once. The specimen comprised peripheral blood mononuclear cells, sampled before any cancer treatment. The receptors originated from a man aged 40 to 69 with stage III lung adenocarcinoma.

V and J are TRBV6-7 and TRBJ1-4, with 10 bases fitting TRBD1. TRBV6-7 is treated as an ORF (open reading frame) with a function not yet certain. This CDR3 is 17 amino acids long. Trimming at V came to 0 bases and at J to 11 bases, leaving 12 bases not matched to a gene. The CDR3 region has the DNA TGTGCCAGCAGTTACTCCGGGACAGGGGTAGACTTGGGGAAACTGTTTTTT. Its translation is CASSYSGTGVDLGKLFF.

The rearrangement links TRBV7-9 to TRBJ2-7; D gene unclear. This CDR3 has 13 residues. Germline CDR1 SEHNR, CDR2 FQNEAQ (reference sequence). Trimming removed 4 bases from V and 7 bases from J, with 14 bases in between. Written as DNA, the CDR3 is TGTGCCAGCAGCTCAACTGCGGCGGAAGAGCAGTACTTC. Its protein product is CASSSTAAEEQYF.

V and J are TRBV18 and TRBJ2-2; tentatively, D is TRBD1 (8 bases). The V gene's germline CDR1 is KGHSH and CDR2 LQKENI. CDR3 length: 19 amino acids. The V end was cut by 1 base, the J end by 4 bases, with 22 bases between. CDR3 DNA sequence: TGTGCCAGCTCACCACTTATCTCGGGAGGACAGGGCTCCACCGGGGAGCTGTTTTTT. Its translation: CASSPLISGGQGSTGELFF.

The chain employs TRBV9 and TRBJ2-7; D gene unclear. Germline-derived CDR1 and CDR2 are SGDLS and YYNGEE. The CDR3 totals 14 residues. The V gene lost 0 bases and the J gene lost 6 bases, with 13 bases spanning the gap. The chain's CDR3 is CASSVAQRPSEQYF. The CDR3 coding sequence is TGTGCCAGCAGCGTAGCTCAGCGCCCAAGCGAGCAGTACTTC.

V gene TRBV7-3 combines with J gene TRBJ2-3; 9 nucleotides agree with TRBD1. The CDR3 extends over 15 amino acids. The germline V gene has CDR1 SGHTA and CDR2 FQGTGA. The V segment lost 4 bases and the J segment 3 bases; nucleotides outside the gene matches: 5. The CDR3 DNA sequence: TGTGCCAGCAGCTCAAGGGGACAGGGAACAGATACGCAGTATTTT. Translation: CASSSRGQGTDTQYF.

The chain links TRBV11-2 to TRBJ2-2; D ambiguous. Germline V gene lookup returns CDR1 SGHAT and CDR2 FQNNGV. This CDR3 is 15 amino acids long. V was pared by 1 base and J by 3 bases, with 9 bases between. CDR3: CASSLVRADTGELFF. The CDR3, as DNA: TGTGCCAGCAGCTTAGTTAGGGCCGACACCGGGGAGCTGTTTTTT.

CDR3 DNA sequence: TGTGCCAGCAGCTTAACCGGGTCCCTTTCGATTCTCTATGGCTACACCTTC. Protein sequence: CASSLTGSLSILYGYTF. The V call is TRBV7-8, the J call TRBJ1-2; D remains unclear. CDR1 is SGHVS and CDR2 is FQNEAQ in the germline V gene. This CDR3 is built from 17 residues. V was cut by 2 bases and J by 4 bases, with 20 bases left in between.

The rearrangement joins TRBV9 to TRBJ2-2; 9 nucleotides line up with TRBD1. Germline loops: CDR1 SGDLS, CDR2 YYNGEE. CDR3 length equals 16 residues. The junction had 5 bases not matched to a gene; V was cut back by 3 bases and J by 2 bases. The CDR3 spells CASSEWTGANTGELFF. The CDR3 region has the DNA TGTGCCAGCAGCGAATGGACAGGGGCTAACACCGGGGAGCTGTTTTTT.

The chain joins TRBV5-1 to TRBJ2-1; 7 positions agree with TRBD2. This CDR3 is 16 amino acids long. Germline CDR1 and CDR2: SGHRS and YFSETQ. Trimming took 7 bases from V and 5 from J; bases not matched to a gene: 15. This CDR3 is CASRVRGSLADNEQFF. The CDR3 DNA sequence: TGCGCCAGCCGCGTTCGCGGGAGTCTTGCGGACAATGAGCAGTTCTTC.

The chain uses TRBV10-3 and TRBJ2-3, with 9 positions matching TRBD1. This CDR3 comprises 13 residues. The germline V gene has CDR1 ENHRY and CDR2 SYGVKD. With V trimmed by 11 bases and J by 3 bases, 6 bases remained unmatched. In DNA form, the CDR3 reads TGTGCCGTCGACAGGGGGGGGACAGATACGCAGTATTTT. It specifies CAVDRGGTDTQYF.

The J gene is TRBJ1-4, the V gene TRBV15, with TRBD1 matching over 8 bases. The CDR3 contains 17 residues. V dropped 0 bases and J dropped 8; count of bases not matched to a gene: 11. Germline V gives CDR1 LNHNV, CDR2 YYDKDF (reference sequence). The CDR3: CATSRDAGTGAKEKLFF. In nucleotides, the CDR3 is TGTGCCACCAGCAGAGATGCGGGGACAGGAGCAAAAGAAAAACTGTTTTTT.

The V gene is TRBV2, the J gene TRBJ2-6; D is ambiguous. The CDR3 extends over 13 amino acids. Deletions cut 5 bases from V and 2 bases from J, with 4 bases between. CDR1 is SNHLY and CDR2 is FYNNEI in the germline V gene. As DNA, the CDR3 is TGTGCCAGCAGTACAACTGGGGCCAACGTCCTGACTTTC. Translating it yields CASSTTGANVLTF.

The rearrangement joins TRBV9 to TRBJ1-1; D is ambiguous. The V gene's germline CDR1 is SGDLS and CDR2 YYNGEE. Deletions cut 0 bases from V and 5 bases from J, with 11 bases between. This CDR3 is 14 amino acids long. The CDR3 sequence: CASSVARVGTEAFF. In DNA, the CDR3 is TGTGCCAGCAGCGTAGCTAGGGTAGGGACTGAAGCTTTCTTT.

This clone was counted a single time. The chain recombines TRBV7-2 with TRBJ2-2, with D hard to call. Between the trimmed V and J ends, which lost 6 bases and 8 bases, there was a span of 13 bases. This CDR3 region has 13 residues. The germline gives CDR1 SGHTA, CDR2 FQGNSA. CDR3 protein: CASSRAPGGELFF. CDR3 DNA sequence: TGTGCCAGCAGTCGGGCCCCTGGGGGGGAGCTGTTTTTT.

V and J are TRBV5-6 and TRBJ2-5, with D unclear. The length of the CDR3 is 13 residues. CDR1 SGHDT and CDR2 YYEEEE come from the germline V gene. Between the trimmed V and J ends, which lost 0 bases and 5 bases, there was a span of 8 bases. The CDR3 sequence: CASSLAGPETQYF. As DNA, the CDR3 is TGTGCCAGCAGCTTGGCAGGTCCGGAGACCCAGTACTTC.

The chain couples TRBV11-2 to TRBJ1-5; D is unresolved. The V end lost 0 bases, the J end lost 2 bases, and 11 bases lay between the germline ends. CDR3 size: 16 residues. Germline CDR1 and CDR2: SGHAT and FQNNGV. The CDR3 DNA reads TGTGCCAGCAGCTTAGAAGGGCAGGATGGCAATCAGCCCCAGCATTTT. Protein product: CASSLEGQDGNQPQHF.

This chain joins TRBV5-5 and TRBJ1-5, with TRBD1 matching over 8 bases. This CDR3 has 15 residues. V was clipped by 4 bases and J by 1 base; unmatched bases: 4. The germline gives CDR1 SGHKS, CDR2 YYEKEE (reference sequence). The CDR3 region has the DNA TGTGCCAGCAGCGCGACAGGGGCCAGCAATCAGCCCCAGCATTTT. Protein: CASSATGASNQPQHF.

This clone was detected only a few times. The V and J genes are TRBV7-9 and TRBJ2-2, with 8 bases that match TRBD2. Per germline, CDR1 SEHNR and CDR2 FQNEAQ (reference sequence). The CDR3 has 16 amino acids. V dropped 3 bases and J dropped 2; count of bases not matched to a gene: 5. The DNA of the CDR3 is TGTGCCAGCAGCTTGTCGCGGGGGGCTAACACCGGGGAGCTGTTTTTT. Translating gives CASSLSRGANTGELFF.

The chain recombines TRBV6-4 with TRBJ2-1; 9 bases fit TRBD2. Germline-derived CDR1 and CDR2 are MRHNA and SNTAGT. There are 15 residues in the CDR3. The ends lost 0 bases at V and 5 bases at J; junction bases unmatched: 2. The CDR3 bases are TGTGCCAGCAGTGACTCAGCGGGGGGAAACAATGAGCAGTTCTTC. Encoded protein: CASSDSAGGNNEQFF.

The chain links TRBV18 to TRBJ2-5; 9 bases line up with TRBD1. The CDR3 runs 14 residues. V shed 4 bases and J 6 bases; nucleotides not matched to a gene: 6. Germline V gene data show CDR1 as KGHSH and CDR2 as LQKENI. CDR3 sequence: CASSQGQGEQTQYF. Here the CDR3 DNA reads TGTGCCAGCTCACAGGGACAGGGTGAGCAGACCCAGTACTTC. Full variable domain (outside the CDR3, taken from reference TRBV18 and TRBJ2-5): NAGVMQNPRHLVRRRGQEARLRCSPMKGHSHVYWYRQLPEEGLKFMVYLQKENIIDESGMPKERFSAEFPKEGPSILRIQQVVRGDSAAYFCASSQGQGEQTQYFGPGTRLLVL.

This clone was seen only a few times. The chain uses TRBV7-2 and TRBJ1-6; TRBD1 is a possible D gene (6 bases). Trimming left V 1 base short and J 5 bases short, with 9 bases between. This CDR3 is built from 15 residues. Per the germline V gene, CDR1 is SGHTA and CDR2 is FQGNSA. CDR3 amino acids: CASSLGQGNNSPLHF. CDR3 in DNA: TGTGCCAGCAGCTTAGGTCAGGGGAATAATTCACCCCTCCACTTT.

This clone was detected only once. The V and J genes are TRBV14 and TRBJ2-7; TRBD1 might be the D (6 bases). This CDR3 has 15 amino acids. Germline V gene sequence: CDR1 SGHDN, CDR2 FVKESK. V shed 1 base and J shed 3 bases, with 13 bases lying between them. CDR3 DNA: TGTGCCAGCAGCCAAGTTTGGGGACATCACTACGAGCAGTACTTC. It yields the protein CASSQVWGHHYEQYF. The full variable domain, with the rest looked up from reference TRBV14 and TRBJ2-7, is EAGVTQFPSHSVIEKGQTVTLRCDPISGHDNLYWYRRVMGKEIKFLLHFVKESKQDESGMPNNRFLAERTGGTYSTLKVQPAELEDSGVYFCASSQVWGHHYEQYFGPGTRLTVT.

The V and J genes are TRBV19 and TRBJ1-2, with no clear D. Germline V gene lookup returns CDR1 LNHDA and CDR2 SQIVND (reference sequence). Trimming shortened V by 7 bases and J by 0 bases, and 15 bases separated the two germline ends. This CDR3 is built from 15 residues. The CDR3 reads CASKESASANYGYTF. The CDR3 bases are TGTGCCAGTAAGGAATCGGCATCTGCTAACTATGGCTACACCTTC.

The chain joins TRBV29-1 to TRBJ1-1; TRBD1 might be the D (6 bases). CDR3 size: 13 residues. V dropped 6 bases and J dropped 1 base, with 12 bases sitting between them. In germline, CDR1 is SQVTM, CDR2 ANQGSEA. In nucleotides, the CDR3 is TGCAGCGTCACAGGGTTTGGGAACACTGAAGCTTTCTTT. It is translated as CSVTGFGNTEAFF.

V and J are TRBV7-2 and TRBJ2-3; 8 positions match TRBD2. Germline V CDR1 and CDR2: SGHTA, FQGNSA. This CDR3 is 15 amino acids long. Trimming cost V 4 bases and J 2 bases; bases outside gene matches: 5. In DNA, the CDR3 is TGTGCCAGCAGCTCTGGACTAGCTCCCACAGATACGCAGTATTTT. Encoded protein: CASSSGLAPTDTQYF.

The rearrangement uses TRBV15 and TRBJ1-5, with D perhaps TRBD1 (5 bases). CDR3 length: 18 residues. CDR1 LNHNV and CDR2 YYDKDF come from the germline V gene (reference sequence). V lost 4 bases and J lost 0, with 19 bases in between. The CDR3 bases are TGTGCCACCAGCAAAGAACTCGTTCGGGGGAGTAGCAATCAGCCCCAGCATTTT. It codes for CATSKELVRGSSNQPQHF.

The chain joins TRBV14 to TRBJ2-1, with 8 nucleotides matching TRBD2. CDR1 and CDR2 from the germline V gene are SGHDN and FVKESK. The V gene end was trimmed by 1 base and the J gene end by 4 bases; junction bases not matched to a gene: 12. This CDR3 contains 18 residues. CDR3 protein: CASSQGLSAGVGYNEQFF. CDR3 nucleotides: TGTGCCAGCAGCCAAGGTTTATCAGCGGGAGTTGGGTACAATGAGCAGTTCTTC.

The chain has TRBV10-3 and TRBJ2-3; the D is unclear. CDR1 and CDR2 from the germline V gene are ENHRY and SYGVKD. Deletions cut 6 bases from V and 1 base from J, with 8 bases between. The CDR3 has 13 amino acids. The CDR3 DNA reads TGTGCCATCAGCCCCGACGGCACAGATACGCAGTATTTT. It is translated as CAISPDGTDTQYF.

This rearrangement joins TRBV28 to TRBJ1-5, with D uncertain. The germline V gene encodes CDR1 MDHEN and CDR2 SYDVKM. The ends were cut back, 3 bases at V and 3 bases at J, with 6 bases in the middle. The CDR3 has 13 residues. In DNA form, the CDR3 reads TGTGCCAGCAGTTTGAGGATCAATCAGCCCCAGCATTTT. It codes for CASSLRINQPQHF. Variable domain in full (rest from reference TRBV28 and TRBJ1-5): DVKVTQSSRYLVKRTGEKVFLECVQDMDHENMFWYRQDPGLGLRLIYFSYDVKMKEKGDIPEGYSVSREKKERFSLILESASTNQTSMYLCASSLRINQPQHFGDGTRLSIL.

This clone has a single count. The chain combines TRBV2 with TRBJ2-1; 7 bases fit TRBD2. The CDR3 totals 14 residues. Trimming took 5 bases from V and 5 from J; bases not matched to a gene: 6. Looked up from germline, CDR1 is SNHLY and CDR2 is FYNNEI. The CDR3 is CASSPGLGNNEQFF. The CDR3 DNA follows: TGTGCCAGCAGTCCAGGACTAGGCAACAATGAGCAGTTCTTC.

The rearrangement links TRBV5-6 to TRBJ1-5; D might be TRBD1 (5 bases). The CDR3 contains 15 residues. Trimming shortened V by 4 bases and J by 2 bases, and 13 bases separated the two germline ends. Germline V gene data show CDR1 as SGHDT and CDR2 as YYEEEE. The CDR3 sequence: CASSDNRIGNQPQHF. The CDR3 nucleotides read TGTGCCAGCAGCGACAACAGGATCGGCAATCAGCCCCAGCATTTT.

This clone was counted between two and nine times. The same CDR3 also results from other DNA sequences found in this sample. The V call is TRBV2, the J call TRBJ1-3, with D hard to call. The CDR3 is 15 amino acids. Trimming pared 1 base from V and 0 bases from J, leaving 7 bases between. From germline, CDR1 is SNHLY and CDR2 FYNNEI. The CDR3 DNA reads TGTGCCAGCAGTGAAGGGAACCCCTCTGGAAACACCATATATTTT. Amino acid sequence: CASSEGNPSGNTIYF.